This TCR beta chain was documented in a study of blood T cells in healthy people across ages. Points on this clonotype: Its target is unknown. A much larger clone sits a single nucleotide away, making a read error possible.

The use of a sample-barcoded 5' primer and a J-beta primer mix characterized a second PCR of 7 to 11 cycles. TCRdb processed the 5' RACE reads anew with MiXCR; each CDR3 protein has one entry. The sample has roughly 900,000 distinct CDR3 sequences, around 48% seen once; the top ten hold 13%. Trimming shortened V by 10 bases and J by 1 base, and 14 bases separated the two germline ends. CDR1 MDHEN and CDR2 SYDVKM come from the germline V gene. CDR3 size: 14 residues. Study outcomes and limitations: Comparison with aged donors showed that long-lived donors had more naive CD4+ cells and higher diversity.

Healthy Caucasian individuals from Russia aged about 6 to 90 served as donors. No fewer than 6 million PBMCs went into each sample. The sequence was collected from a man aged 25-45 years in good health. Specimen: blood. The chain combines TRBV28 with TRBJ1-3, with D hard to call. CDR3 coding DNA: TGTGCCACACACGATCATGGGTCTGGAAACACCATATATTTT. Protein product: CATHDHGSGNTIYF.